This is a list of T cell receptor beta chains from one sample in a study of neurological immune-mediated disorders. TCRdb used MiXCR to reprocess the 5' RACE reads, holding one entry per CDR3 protein. The sample includes about 21,000 distinct CDR3 sequences, 15% of them seen just once. The sequencing sample was made of PBMCs. The origin of the receptors is a female donor with HTLV-1-associated myelopathy (HAM/TSP). CDR3s include the opening cysteine and the closing phenylalanine or tryptophan. A D gene is named only where the DNA matches it firmly. Clone size is not always given. Where it is, it says once, few, many or a class for expanded clones.

v_gene	len	j_gene	abundance	d_gene	CDR3aa	CDR3nt
TRBV20-1	14	TRBJ2-5	many	TRBD2	CSARLAGVQETQYF	TGCAGTGCACGACTAGCGGGGGTACAAGAGACCCAGTACTTC
TRBV15	12	TRBJ1-5	many	-	CATSSRELPQHF	TGTGCCACCAGCAGCAGGGAATTGCCCCAGCATTTT
TRBV27	12	TRBJ1-1	many	-	CASKGTYTEAFF	TGTGCCAGCAAGGGCACGTACACTGAAGCTTTCTTT
TRBV13	16	TRBJ2-3	medium-sized	TRBD2	CASSLTPGGLTDTQYF	TGTGCCAGCAGCTTAACCCCGGGGGGTCTCACAGATACGCAGTATTTT
TRBV7-2	15	TRBJ1-4	many	TRBD1	CASSFSWDRGEKLFF	TGTGCCAGCAGCTTTAGCTGGGACAGGGGAGAAAAACTGTTTTTT
TRBV15	17	TRBJ1-5	few	TRBD1	CATSRDPRTGMIQNQHF	TGTGCCACCAGCAGAGACCCTAGGACAGGGATGATTCAGAACCAGCATTTT
TRBV12-3/TRBV12-4	16	TRBJ2-2	many	TRBD1	CASSTRTGGYTGELFF	TGTGCCAGCAGTACTCGGACAGGGGGCTACACCGGGGAGCTGTTTTTT
TRBV7-2	12	TRBJ1-4	many	-	CASSRRGEKLFF	TGTGCCAGCAGCCGAAGGGGGGAAAAACTGTTTTTT
TRBV20-1	17	TRBJ1-4	many	TRBD1	CSAREQGAYTTNEKLFF	TGCAGTGCTAGAGAACAGGGGGCGTACACAACTAATGAAAAACTGTTTTTT
TRBV5-1	14	TRBJ2-2	medium-sized	-	CASSFDVNTGELFF	TGCGCCAGCAGCTTTGACGTTAACACCGGGGAGCTGTTTTTT
TRBV20-1	14	TRBJ2-3	once	-	CSASNDWGTDTQYF	TGCAGTGCTTCCAACGATTGGGGCACAGATACGCAGTATTTT
TRBV20-1	16	TRBJ2-5	medium-sized	TRBD2	CSASPEREGFSETQYF	TGCAGTGCTAGTCCCGAGCGGGAGGGGTTCTCAGAGACCCAGTACTTC
TRBV7-2	15	TRBJ1-1	many	-	CASSPIRGRNTEAFF	TGTGCCAGCAGCCCCATCAGGGGTCGGAACACTGAAGCTTTCTTT
TRBV18	14	TRBJ1-1	many	TRBD1	CASSPTGGDTEAFF	TGTGCCAGCTCACCCACAGGGGGGGATACTGAAGCTTTCTTT
TRBV5-1	14	TRBJ2-7	-	-	CASSLSGPQYEQYF	TGCGCCAGCAGCTTGTCCGGTCCTCAATACGAGCAGTACTTC
TRBV5-1	17	TRBJ2-1	many	-	CASSLVGDQRGNNEQFF	TGCGCCAGCAGCTTGGTAGGGGACCAGCGTGGGAACAATGAGCAGTTCTTC
TRBV20-1	14	TRBJ2-7	many	-	CSARRGALAYEQYF	TGCAGTGCTAGGAGAGGGGCCCTGGCCTACGAGCAGTACTTC
TRBV24-1	16	TRBJ2-3	many	-	CATSAQSRDSPDTQYF	TGTGCCACCAGTGCCCAGTCCCGGGACTCCCCAGATACGCAGTATTTT
TRBV16	16	TRBJ1-4	many	-	CASSQTRGAVGEKLFF	TGTGCCAGCAGCCAAACGCGGGGGGCCGTTGGTGAAAAACTGTTTTTT
TRBV20-1	15	TRBJ2-7	many	TRBD1	CSARDLGQNSYEQYF	TGCAGTGCTAGAGATCTGGGACAGAATTCCTACGAGCAGTACTTC
TRBV5-1	14	TRBJ2-1	-	-	CASSLAGRNNEQFF	TGCGCCAGCAGCTTGGCAGGGAGAAACAATGAGCAGTTCTTC
TRBV5-1	15	TRBJ2-2	many	-	CASSNRGGDTGELFF	TGCGCCAGCAGCAACAGGGGAGGGGACACCGGGGAGCTGTTTTTT
TRBV24-1	18	TRBJ2-1	many	-	CATSDPSPFSERFDEQFF	TGTGCCACCAGTGATCCCTCCCCTTTTAGCGAGAGGTTCGATGAGCAGTTCTTC
TRBV29-1	14	TRBJ2-3	-	-	CSAVRAVSTDTQYF	TGCAGCGCCGTCCGGGCTGTGAGCACAGATACGCAGTATTTT
TRBV20-1	16	TRBJ2-1	many	TRBD2	CSARGGRAGGYNEQFF	TGCAGTGCTAGAGGGGGTCGGGCGGGGGGTTACAATGAGCAGTTCTTC
TRBV20-1	16	TRBJ2-7	many	TRBD2	CSARDPLAGGPGEQYF	TGCAGTGCTAGAGACCCACTAGCGGGAGGGCCGGGCGAGCAGTACTTC
TRBV12-3/TRBV12-4	11	TRBJ1-1	many	-	CASRTLGLAFF	TGTGCCAGCAGGACTCTTGGGTTAGCTTTCTTT
TRBV7-9	16	TRBJ2-3	many	-	CASSFGGDYPTDTQYF	TGTGCCAGCAGCTTCGGGGGAGACTACCCCACAGATACGCAGTATTTT
TRBV10-3	13	TRBJ1-1	many	-	CAIRDSLVTEAFF	TGTGCCATCAGGGACAGCTTGGTAACTGAAGCTTTCTTT
TRBV19	15	TRBJ1-4	many	-	CASRTAAATNEKLFF	TGTGCCAGTAGGACAGCGGCAGCAACTAATGAAAAACTGTTTTTT